These T cell receptor beta chains were read from a single sample in a study of T-cell reconstitution after alpha-beta-depleted transplantation in children. From the PCR reads, TCRdb called clonotypes with MiXCR, one entry per CDR3 protein. The sample lists a few hundred thousand distinct CDR3 sequences; around 7.1% were seen once. Sequencing was performed on peripheral blood, taken 360 days after TCRalphabeta/CD19-depleted stem cell transplant. Every receptor here comes from a female patient aged 2-9 years who had a stem cell transplant for Fanconi anemia, so the T cells may come from the graft donor. Each CDR3 is given with its conserved first and last residue. A D gene is named only where the DNA matches it firmly. Size is stated for part of the rows, as once, few or many counts, or as a class when the clone is expanded.

d_call clone_size j_call v_call cdr3_aa cdr3_nt
NA many TRBJ2-3 TRBV7-2 CASSIDYPGFRDTQYF TGTGCCAGCAGCATAGATTACCCGGGGTTTAGGGATACGCAGTATTTT
NA few TRBJ2-3 TRBV10-2 CASSESMGYSTDTQYF TGCGCCAGCAGTGAGTCAATGGGCTACAGCACAGATACGCAGTATTTT
TRBD1 many TRBJ2-5 TRBV5-1 CASSPGLTGPQETQYF TGCGCCAGCAGCCCAGGTCTGACAGGGCCCCAAGAGACCCAGTACTTC
TRBD2 many TRBJ2-1 TRBV28 CASSPITSGAYNEQFF TGTGCCAGCAGTCCAATAACTAGCGGGGCTTACAATGAGCAGTTCTTC
TRBD2 few TRBJ2-5 TRBV20-1 CSASTGTSGTFQETQYF TGCAGTGCGTCGACAGGGACTAGCGGGACCTTTCAAGAGACCCAGTACTTC
NA few TRBJ2-7 TRBV13 CASSLRQFEQYF TGTGCCAGCAGCCTGAGACAGTTCGAGCAGTACTTC
NA few TRBJ1-2 TRBV6-5 CASSYIVGRPRNYGYTF TGTGCCAGCAGTTATATAGTGGGCCGGCCCCGCAACTATGGCTACACCTTC
NA NA TRBJ2-3 TRBV5-1 CASHFRNRNTDTQYF TGCGCCAGCCATTTTAGGAACAGGAACACAGATACGCAGTATTTT
TRBD1 few TRBJ2-7 TRBV11-1 CASSRFTGTGLYEQYF TGTGCCAGCAGCCGTTTTACCGGGACAGGGCTCTACGAGCAGTACTTC
NA many TRBJ2-7 TRBV12-3/TRBV12-4 CASSPYSLYEQYF TGTGCCAGCAGCCCCTACTCGCTATACGAGCAGTACTTC
NA many TRBJ2-5 TRBV6-5 CASSYSAHGETQYF TGTGCCAGCAGTTACTCGGCTCATGGAGAGACCCAGTACTTC
TRBD2 many TRBJ2-3 TRBV9 CASSPRLAGSTDTQYF TGTGCCAGCAGCCCACGACTAGCGGGAAGCACAGATACGCAGTATTTT
NA few TRBJ1-3 TRBV3-1 CASSHLDSSGNTIYF TGTGCCAGCAGCCATCTGGACAGCTCTGGAAACACCATATATTTT
TRBD1 NA TRBJ1-2 TRBV27 CASSSYYRDREGYTF TGTGCCAGCAGTTCCTACTACCGGGACAGGGAGGGCTACACCTTC
NA many TRBJ2-5 TRBV6-1 CASRPARAGYQETQYF TGTGCCAGCAGACCAGCCAGGGCGGGGTACCAAGAGACCCAGTACTTC
TRBD1 few TRBJ1-6 TRBV7-8 CASSFPKSRDSDNSPLHF TGTGCCAGCAGCTTTCCCAAATCCCGGGACAGTGATAATTCACCCCTCCACTTT
TRBD2 many TRBJ2-3 TRBV24-1 CATSAAGAADTQYF TGTGCCACCAGTGCGGCGGGAGCAGCAGATACGCAGTATTTT
TRBD1 NA TRBJ1-1 TRBV20-1 CSVPDRGDEAFF TGCAGTGTCCCGGACAGGGGGGATGAAGCTTTCTTT
NA many TRBJ2-4 TRBV3-1 CASSPGTKNIQYF TGTGCCAGCAGTCCGGGCACCAAAAACATTCAGTACTTC
TRBD2 many TRBJ2-1 TRBV5-1 CASRRLGGVGDNEQFF TGCGCCAGCAGGAGATTGGGGGGGGTCGGTGACAATGAGCAGTTCTTC
NA many TRBJ2-2 TRBV10-3 CAISDPYQRNTGELFF TGTGCCATCAGTGATCCCTATCAACGGAACACCGGGGAGCTGTTTTTT
NA few TRBJ1-3 TRBV11-2 CASSSPLESSGNTIYF TGTGCCAGCAGCTCCCCTTTGGAGAGCTCTGGAAACACCATATATTTT
TRBD1 many TRBJ2-1 TRBV20-1 CSERTGDNEQFF TGCAGTGAAAGGACAGGGGACAATGAGCAGTTCTTC
NA many TRBJ2-7 TRBV3-1 CASSQDLRGTYEQYF TGTGCCAGCAGCCAAGACCTACGAGGGACCTACGAGCAGTACTTC
NA NA TRBJ2-3 TRBV3-1 CASSSRQATDTQYF TGTGCCAGCAGCTCCAGACAGGCCACAGATACGCAGTATTTT
NA many TRBJ2-7 TRBV12-3/TRBV12-4 CASSSWASPYEQYF TGTGCCAGCAGTTCTTGGGCCTCCCCCTACGAGCAGTACTTC
TRBD1 NA TRBJ2-7 TRBV13 CASSPPNRGRNEQYF TGTGCCAGCAGCCCCCCTAACAGGGGGCGAAACGAGCAGTACTTC
NA many TRBJ2-7 TRBV5-1 CASSSVPSYEQYF TGCGCCAGCAGCTCGGTGCCTTCCTACGAGCAGTACTTC
NA many TRBJ2-7 TRBV3-1 CASSPSGPFYEQYF TGTGCCAGCAGCCCGAGCGGACCCTTCTACGAGCAGTACTTC
NA NA TRBJ1-2 TRBV20-1 CSARNFGGSNYGYTF TGCAGTGCTAGAAATTTTGGTGGCAGTAACTATGGCTACACCTTC
NA NA TRBJ2-3 TRBV6-5 CASSYSGSIGGTDTQYF TGTGCCAGCAGTTACTCCGGTTCGATAGGCGGCACAGATACGCAGTATTTT
NA many TRBJ2-2 TRBV29-1 CSGTHRAGGELFF TGCAGCGGCACCCACCGGGCAGGCGGGGAGCTGTTTTTT
NA NA TRBJ2-1 TRBV6-1 CASSEARGGHLGEQFF TGTGCCAGCAGTGAAGCGAGAGGTGGACATCTAGGTGAGCAGTTCTTC
TRBD2 many TRBJ2-1 TRBV12-3/TRBV12-4 CASSLVSGLAGSYEQFF TGTGCCAGCAGTTTAGTTTCCGGGCTAGCGGGGAGCTATGAGCAGTTCTTC
TRBD2 many TRBJ2-7 TRBV5-1 CASSLLAGGFDPYEQYF TGCGCCAGCAGCTTACTAGCGGGAGGGTTTGATCCCTACGAGCAGTACTTC
NA NA TRBJ2-2 TRBV10-3 CAISSTGDSNTGELFF TGTGCCATCAGTTCCACAGGAGACTCGAACACCGGGGAGCTGTTTTTT
NA few TRBJ1-1 TRBV5-1 CATKTGQPGTEAFF TGCGCCACCAAGACAGGACAGCCGGGGACTGAAGCTTTCTTT
NA many TRBJ2-1 TRBV3-1 CASSLLGELPRDEQFF TGTGCCAGCAGCCTCCTCGGGGAGCTTCCTAGGGATGAGCAGTTCTTC
NA many TRBJ2-5 TRBV28 CASSNLARETQYF TGTGCCAGCAGCAACCTAGCAAGAGAGACCCAGTACTTC
NA many TRBJ2-5 TRBV5-1 CASSLTANQETQYF TGCGCCAGCAGTCTTACAGCTAACCAAGAGACCCAGTACTTC
NA few TRBJ1-2 TRBV15 CATSRDRGAIYGYTF TGTGCCACCAGCAGAGATAGGGGCGCGATCTATGGCTACACCTTC
TRBD2 NA TRBJ2-2 TRBV7-2 CASSLGREGNTGELFF TGTGCCAGCAGCTTAGGGCGGGAGGGGAACACCGGGGAGCTGTTTTTT
TRBD1 many TRBJ1-3 TRBV7-9 CASSSTWDRIPDTIYF TGTGCCAGCAGCTCAACCTGGGACAGGATTCCCGACACCATATATTTT
NA few TRBJ2-7 TRBV10-3 CAIISEQYF TGTGCCATCATATCCGAGCAGTACTTC
TRBD2 many TRBJ2-1 TRBV12-3/TRBV12-4 CASRGGSYNEQFF TGTGCCAGCCGGGGGGGATCCTACAATGAGCAGTTCTTC
TRBD1 many TRBJ1-2 TRBV5-1 CASSWGQGKNGYTF TGCGCCAGCAGCTGGGGACAGGGGAAGAATGGCTACACCTTC
NA NA TRBJ1-1 TRBV9 CASSVGADSREAFF TGTGCCAGCAGCGTAGGGGCCGACAGCCGCGAAGCTTTCTTT
TRBD1 few TRBJ1-1 TRBV10-3 CAIRGQGAEAFF TGTGCCATCAGAGGACAGGGGGCTGAAGCTTTCTTT
NA many TRBJ1-6 TRBV29-1 CSVRQGNSPLHF TGCAGCGTTCGTCAGGGTAATTCACCCCTCCACTTT
NA many TRBJ1-1 TRBV28 CASSLFRDTEAFF TGTGCCAGCAGTTTATTCAGGGACACTGAAGCTTTCTTT
NA many TRBJ2-2 TRBV20-1 CSARERDTGELFF TGCAGTGCTAGAGAGAGGGATACCGGGGAGCTGTTTTTT
TRBD1 NA TRBJ2-7 TRBV29-1 CSVDGTGRHEQYF TGCAGCGTAGATGGGACAGGGCGTCACGAGCAGTACTTC
NA NA TRBJ2-4 TRBV7-9 CASSPGPAGNIQYF TGTGCCAGCAGCCCGGGACCCGCAGGAAACATTCAGTACTTC
NA many TRBJ2-1 TRBV21-1 CASSKARGLAGGQEFF TGTGCCAGCAGCAAAGCTCGGGGACTAGCGGGGGGGCAGGAGTTCTTC